Below are 14 T cell receptor beta chains sequenced from a single sample in a study of cytomegalovirus exposure and HLA in healthy donors. Use of 60 Vbeta and 13 Jbeta primers characterized the PCR. Method: immunoSEQ multiplex PCR; TCRdb's copy keeps in-frame clones and lacks some. The sample holds about 130,000 clones. The source material was PBMCs. These receptors were obtained from a man aged 30 to 45 in good health and CMV-seronegative.

This chain uses TRBV6-5 with TRBJ1-3; D gene uncertain. The ends were cut back, 8 bases at V and 3 bases at J, with 11 bases in the middle. The germline gives CDR1 MNHEY, CDR2 SVGAGI. The CDR3 extends over 13 amino acids. CDR3 DNA sequence: TGTGCCAGCCGCAACCCCAGTGGAAACACCATATATTTT. It encodes CASRNPSGNTIYF.

The chain has TRBV30 and TRBJ2-7, with unresolved D. V dropped 0 bases and J dropped 1 base, with 7 bases sitting between them. From germline, CDR1 is GTSNPN and CDR2 SVGIG (reference sequence). The CDR3 is 13 amino acids. The CDR3 sequence is CAWSVTRSYEQYF. The CDR3 DNA sequence: TGTGCCTGGAGTGTAACCAGGTCCTACGAGCAGTACTTC.

The chain uses TRBV2 and TRBJ2-5, with D perhaps matching TRBD2 (5 bases). CDR1 and CDR2 (germline): SNHLY, FYNNEI. The CDR3 is 14 residues long. Trimming cost V 8 bases and J 0 bases, with 13 bases left between them. CDR3 sequence: CASARGRDQETQYF. As DNA, the CDR3 is TGTGCCAGCGCCCGTGGGCGGGACCAAGAGACCCAGTACTTC.

The chain combines TRBV7-9 with TRBJ1-5, with D possibly being TRBD1 (5 bases). The length of the CDR3 is 16 residues. The V gene lost 5 bases and the J gene lost 3 bases, with 17 bases spanning the gap. Germline assignment: CDR1 SEHNR and CDR2 FQNEAQ (reference sequence). The CDR3, as DNA: TGTGCCAGCAGCGACCCGACTCTAGGGGCCAATCAGCCCCAGCATTTT. It is translated as CASSDPTLGANQPQHF. The variable domain in full, completed from reference TRBV7-9 and TRBJ1-5, reads DTGVSQNPRHKITKRGQNVTFRCDPISEHNRLYWYRQTLGQGPEFLTYFQNEAQLEKSRLLSDRFSAERPKGSFSTLEIQRTEQGDSAMYLCASSDPTLGANQPQHFGDGTRLSIL.

CDR3 DNA sequence: TGTGCCTGGACCTTCGGACTAGCCACAGATACGCAGTATTTT. It specifies CAWTFGLATDTQYF. The V gene is TRBV30, the J gene TRBJ2-3; TRBD2 aligns across 8 bases. There are 14 residues in the CDR3. Germline V gene data show CDR1 as GTSNPN and CDR2 as SVGIG (reference sequence). The ends lost 4 bases at V and 2 bases at J; junction bases unmatched: 5.

V usage is TRBV28 and J usage is TRBJ2-3; no reliable D call. This CDR3 comprises 12 residues. Germline loops: CDR1 MDHEN, CDR2 SYDVKM. Trimming took off 6 bases at V and 5 bases at J, with 9 bases between the two ends. The CDR3 coding sequence is TGTGCCAGCAGCCCCCCAGAAGATACGCAGTATTTT. Its translation: CASSPPEDTQYF.

V is TRBV7-6 and J is TRBJ1-5, with D possibly TRBD1 on 5 matching bases. Trimming took 4 bases from V and 0 from J, leaving 13 bases between them. Germline assignment: CDR1 SGHVS and CDR2 FNYEAQ. The CDR3 runs to 16 residues. The CDR3: CASSSFGGGSNQPQHF. The DNA for the CDR3 is TGTGCCAGCAGCTCCTTCGGGGGAGGTAGCAATCAGCCCCAGCATTTT.

The rearrangement uses TRBV19 and TRBJ1-5; D is unresolved. Germline-derived CDR1 and CDR2 are LNHDA and SQIVND (reference sequence). CDR3 length: 13 amino acids. The V gene lost 7 bases and the J gene lost 5 bases, with 12 bases spanning the gap. This chain's CDR3 is CASTQTTDQPQHF. As DNA, the CDR3 is TGTGCCAGTACCCAGACAACCGATCAGCCCCAGCATTTT.

This sequence joins TRBV5-1 and TRBJ1-2, with 8 bases identical to TRBD1. The V and J ends lost 5 bases and 6 bases, in that order; junction bases with no gene match: 6. Looked up from germline, CDR1 is SGHRS and CDR2 is YFSETQ. The CDR3 runs to 13 residues. CDR3 loop: CASSGQGMDGYTF. The CDR3 nucleotides read TGCGCCAGCAGTGGACAGGGCATGGATGGCTACACCTTC.

CDR3: CASSLGSEETQYF. Here the CDR3 DNA reads TGCGCCAGCAGCTTGGGGAGTGAGGAGACCCAGTACTTC. The gene calls are TRBV5-1 and TRBJ2-5; D is undetermined. Trimming pared 0 bases from V and 5 bases from J, leaving 8 bases between. The CDR3 runs 13 residues. Germline loops: CDR1 SGHRS, CDR2 YFSETQ.

The chain uses TRBV11-3 and TRBJ2-7, with D possibly TRBD1 on 5 matching bases. The CDR3 has 15 amino acids. Trimming removed 2 bases at V and 2 bases at J, with 13 bases between. Germline V gene sequence: CDR1 SGHNT, CDR2 YENEEA. CDR3 bases: TGTGCCAGCAGCTTAACCTCAGGGCCGACCTACGAGCAGTACTTC. Its protein is CASSLTSGPTYEQYF.

This chain joins TRBV5-1 and TRBJ2-5; 15 bases fit TRBD2. CDR1 is SGHRS, CDR2 YFSETQ, per germline. V shed 3 bases and J 6 bases; nucleotides not matched to a gene: 9. The CDR3 is 17 amino acids. This CDR3 reads CASSWTSGRALGKTQYF. The DNA of the CDR3 is TGCGCCAGCAGCTGGACTAGCGGGAGGGCCCTCGGAAAGACCCAGTACTTC. The full variable domain, completed using reference TRBV5-1 and TRBJ2-5, is KAGVTQTPRYLIKTRGQQVTLSCSPISGHRSVSWYQQTPGQGLQFLFEYFSETQRNKGNFPGRFSGRQFSNSRSEMNVSTLELGDSALYLCASSWTSGRALGKTQYFGPGTRLLVL.

CDR3 DNA sequence: TGTGCCAGCAGTTTAGGGGGGGGTATAGATGAGCAGTTCTTC. It translates to CASSLGGGIDEQFF. This sequence joins TRBV27 and TRBJ2-1, with TRBD2 matching 7 bases. After removal of 2 bases from V and 8 bases from J, the junction contained 6 bases not matched to a gene. The CDR3 runs to 14 residues. Germline V gene data show CDR1 as MNHEY and CDR2 as SMNVEV (reference sequence).

The chain employs TRBV2 and TRBJ1-1, with no clear D. The germline V gene encodes CDR1 SNHLY and CDR2 FYNNEI. The V end lost 0 bases, the J end lost 4 bases, and 12 bases lay between the germline ends. The CDR3 sequence is 15 residues long. CDR3 loop: CASSEAEIVGTEAFF. CDR3 sequence (DNA): TGTGCCAGCAGTGAAGCGGAGATCGTCGGCACTGAAGCTTTCTTT.